This T cell receptor beta chain was recovered during a study of cytomegalovirus exposure and HLA in healthy donors (TCRdb year 2017). Describing the broader study: The 670 or so repertoires of the first cohort and the 120 or so validation repertoires were produced on the same platform, according to a later analysis. The aim of the study was to test whether cataloging public T cell receptors could identify signatures of past pathogen exposure. In addition to the first cohort of several hundred subjects, a separate validation cohort of some 120 different subjects was used. High-throughput TCR immunosequencing, statistical association of individual TCRs with disease status, and machine learning were combined to predict cytomegalovirus infection status. Results the study describes overall, beyond this receptor: In a later analysis, TCRs clustered in the first cohort were found to also tend to co-occur in the 130 or so validation repertoires, with 85% to 95% of cluster scores above 0. Most TCR sequences were seen in very few donors, while some public TCRs were found in many individuals. A total of around 150 TCR beta chains were listed by the study as associated with cytomegalovirus. A few of the identified cytomegalovirus-associated TCR beta chains were confirmed in vitro to be specific for cytomegalovirus antigens. In both the original and validation cohorts, the classifier was reported to diagnose cytomegalovirus status with high specificity and sensitivity. A later analysis lacked HLA typing for the validation cohort, so it scored co-occurrence in that cohort across all 120 or so repertoires. It was suggested by the authors that the approach could potentially be generalized to other disease states and immunological phenotypes.

Receptor amplification or capture employed the immunoSEQ multiplex PCR assay. As for how the authors treated the data: A statistical classification framework was built for diagnosing cytomegalovirus status from the catalog of TCR beta chain sequences. TCRdb limited this immuneACCESS table to in-frame rearrangements with V and J called. A share of clones is missing; checked studies link under half to unresolved V genes, and the rest is unexplained. That table furnishes V, J and clone size, whereas the DNA furnished D and trimming. Within this sample are 45,000 to 65,000 clones, with 85% to 90% of them counted one time only. Clones ranked in the top ten supply 15% of the sample. At the junction V is shortened by 2 bases and J by 7 bases, with 15 bases in between. From its cysteine to its phenylalanine, the CDR3 spans 14 amino acids. The DNA shown is the 42-base CDR3, in frame from base 1. The germline V gene encodes CDR1 MNHEY and CDR2 SVGAGI.

This clone appeared a few times. It lacks a known antigen. No base qualities exist here, and no much larger clone lies one base off it. Donors formed part of the validation cohort, which comprised over a hundred subjects and was distinct from the first cohort of under 850 subjects. The specimen was PBMCs. The TCR was taken from a young woman in good health and CMV-seronegative. Recombination connected TRBV6-5 to TRBJ2-7, and TRBD1 may be the D gene, going by 6 matching bases. The CDR3 sequence is CASSYDRKIGEQYF. The DNA sequence is given as TGTGCCAGCAGTTACGACAGGAAGATCGGTGAGCAGTACTTC.